The clone carrying this TCR beta chain occurred once. The authors' processing: Estimated nucleated cell counts came from reference gene primer amplification. Assay used: immunoSEQ multiplex PCR; TCRdb lists only in-frame clones, some missing. That table gives V, J and clone size, and the DNA gave D and trimming. The sample holds more than 100,000 clones, about 87% seen once. The data belong to a study of blood T cell repertoires in COVID-19. About the study: There were acute and convalescent COVID-19 samples, and they came from the United States, Italy and Spain. Sources were T cells, B-cell-depleted T cells, or PBMCs; the material itself was cDNA or gDNA.

Germline lookup yields CDR1 SEHNR and CDR2 FQNEAQ (reference sequence). CDR3 length: 14 amino acids. The V gene lost 5 bases and the J gene lost 5 bases, with 15 bases spanning the gap. V is TRBV7-9 and J is TRBJ2-5; D might be TRBD2 (7 bases). The sequenced sample was peripheral blood. The TCR sequence derives from a man aged 45-65 years with active COVID-19. The CDR3 region has the DNA TGTGCCAGCAGCCCCTGGGGGGGCCGGGAGACCCAGTACTTC. This codes for CASSPWGGRETQYF.